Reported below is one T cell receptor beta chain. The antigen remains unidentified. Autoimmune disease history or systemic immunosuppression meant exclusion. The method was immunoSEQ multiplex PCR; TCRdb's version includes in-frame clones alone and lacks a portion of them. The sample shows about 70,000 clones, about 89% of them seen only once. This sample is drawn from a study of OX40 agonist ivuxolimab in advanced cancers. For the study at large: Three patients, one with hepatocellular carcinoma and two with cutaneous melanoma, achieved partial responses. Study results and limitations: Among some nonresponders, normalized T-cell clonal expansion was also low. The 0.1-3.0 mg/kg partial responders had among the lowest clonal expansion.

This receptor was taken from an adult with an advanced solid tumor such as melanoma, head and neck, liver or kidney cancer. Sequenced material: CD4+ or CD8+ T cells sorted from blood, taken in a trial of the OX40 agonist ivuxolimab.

CDR3 loop: CAWRHVPGQGGYTF. CDR3 sequence (DNA): TGTGCCTGGAGACACGTTCCGGGACAGGGGGGCTACACCTTC. The V and J genes are TRBV30 and TRBJ1-2; 10 bases map to TRBD1. Looked up from germline, CDR1 is GTSNPN and CDR2 is SVGIG (reference sequence). The CDR3 extends over 14 amino acids. Losses at the gene ends were 3 bases for V and 8 bases for J; bases not matched to a gene: 9.